The next 20 T cell receptor beta chains were all read from a single sample in a study of blood T cell repertoires in COVID-19. TCRdb's copy holds only in-frame clones and misses some; the assay was immunoSEQ multiplex PCR. The sample lists around 380,000 clones; approximately 89% were seen once. Source material: PBMCs or T cells enriched from blood (not recorded which). The source is a man aged 25-45 years who had recovered from COVID-19.

This clone was seen a single time. This chain joins TRBV19 and TRBJ1-1; D is unclear. There are 13 residues in the CDR3. Germline V gene data show CDR1 as LNHDA and CDR2 as SQIVND (reference sequence). V lost 3 bases to trimming and J lost 7 bases, with 12 bases between them. CDR3 coding DNA: TGTGCCAGTAGTATCCCCCCTAAATTTGAAGCTTTCTTT. Translated: CASSIPPKFEAFF.

This clone was observed a few times. The gene calls are TRBV9 and TRBJ2-2, with D perhaps matching TRBD1 (5 bases). The CDR3 length is 15 residues. Germline lookup yields CDR1 SGDLS and CDR2 YYNGEE. V lost 3 bases and J lost 1, with 10 bases in between. CDR3 protein: CASSDGRGNTGELFF. As DNA, the CDR3 is TGTGCCAGCAGCGATGGAAGGGGGAACACCGGGGAGCTGTTTTTT.

The rearrangement joins TRBV13 to TRBJ1-2; 9 bases line up with TRBD1. Per germline, CDR1 PRHDT and CDR2 FYEKMQ (reference sequence). The junction had 10 bases not matched to a gene; V was cut back by 4 bases and J by 7 bases. CDR3 length: 15 residues. Here the CDR3 reads CASSSRGQGRGGYTF. Written as DNA, the CDR3 is TGTGCCAGCAGCTCACGGGGACAGGGAAGGGGTGGCTACACCTTC.

CDR3 sequence (DNA): TGTGCCAGCAGCCCCACAGCCGGGGAAGGAGCTTTCTTT. Amino acid sequence: CASSPTAGEGAFF. The chain is built from TRBV3-1 (or the pseudogene TRBV3-2) and TRBJ1-1, with D unresolved. Germline CDR1 reads LGHDT; CDR2 reads YNNKEL (reference sequence). Deletions cut 4 bases from V and 10 bases from J, with 16 bases between. This CDR3 region has 13 residues.

The J gene is TRBJ2-2, the V gene TRBV10-3, with 8 bases matching TRBD1. The CDR3 loop spans 14 amino acids. In germline, CDR1 is ENHRY, CDR2 SYGVKD. J gave up 5 bases and V 6 bases, and 5 bases lay outside the gene matches. The CDR3 sequence: CAISDNRGTGELFF. CDR3 sequence (DNA): TGTGCCATCAGCGATAACAGGGGGACCGGGGAGCTGTTTTTT.

This clone occurred once. The chain recombines TRBV10-2 with TRBJ1-5, with 7 nucleotides matching TRBD1. V was clipped by 8 bases and J by 6 bases; unmatched bases: 7. CDR1 WSHSY and CDR2 SAAADI come from the germline V gene. CDR3 length equals 13 residues. DNA for the CDR3: TGCGCCAGCGTACGACAGGGAGGTCAGCCCCAGCATTTT. Translation gives CASVRQGGQPQHF.

J is TRBJ1-1 and V is TRBV11-2, with D hard to call. The V end lost 7 bases, the J end lost 0 bases, and 18 bases lay between the germline ends. The CDR3 runs to 16 residues. Germline V gives CDR1 SGHAT, CDR2 FQNNGV. DNA of the CDR3: TGTGCCAGCACCGACCTATTGAGGTTGGTGAACACTGAAGCTTTCTTT. This sequence encodes CASTDLLRLVNTEAFF.

This clone was found once. The chain carries TRBV5-1 and TRBJ1-2, with unresolved D. V shed 4 bases and J shed 4 bases, with 8 bases lying between them. There are 12 residues in the CDR3. Germline V gene sequence: CDR1 SGHRS, CDR2 YFSETQ. CDR3 in amino acids: CASSPQAYGYTF. The CDR3 coding sequence is TGCGCCAGCAGCCCCCAGGCCTATGGCTACACCTTC.

The chain uses TRBV18 and TRBJ1-2, with D tentatively TRBD1 (6 bases). The CDR3 totals 13 residues. V shed 4 bases and J shed 8 bases, with 14 bases lying between them. Germline CDR1 is KGHSH and CDR2 is LQKENI. DNA for the CDR3: TGTGCCAGCTCACTTAAACAGACAGGAGGCTACACCTTC. This encodes CASSLKQTGGYTF.

The rearrangement uses TRBV20-1 and TRBJ2-1; no firm D call. CDR1 and CDR2 (germline): DFQATT, SNEGSKA (reference sequence). CDR3 size: 15 residues. Deletions cut 3 bases from V and 0 bases from J, with 12 bases between. This CDR3 is CSASALPGSYNEQFF. The DNA for the CDR3 is TGCAGTGCTAGTGCCCTTCCCGGCTCCTACAATGAGCAGTTCTTC.

The chain has TRBV7-2 and TRBJ2-7; TRBD1 matches at 10 bases. Germline V lookup: CDR1 SGHTA, CDR2 FQGNSA. The CDR3 extends over 15 amino acids. V trimming: 5 bases; J trimming: 7 bases; junction bases outside the gene matches: 11. The CDR3 sequence: CASSPRDRGVFEQYF. As DNA, the CDR3 is TGTGCCAGCAGCCCGAGGGACAGGGGTGTATTTGAGCAGTACTTC. Full variable domain (rest looked up from reference TRBV7-2 and TRBJ2-7): GAGVSQSPSNKVTEKGKDVELRCDPISGHTALYWYRQSLGQGLEFLIYFQGNSAPDKSGLPSDRFSAERTGGSVSTLTIQRTQQEDSAVYLCASSPRDRGVFEQYFGPGTRLTVT.

This chain uses TRBV7-8 with TRBJ2-5; 8 bases are shared with TRBD1. V shed 1 base and J 5 bases; nucleotides not matched to a gene: 6. The CDR3 runs to 15 residues. Germline-derived CDR1 and CDR2 are SGHVS and FQNEAQ. CDR3 loop: CASSLGAGGTETQYF. CDR3 nucleotides: TGTGCCAGCAGCTTAGGGGCAGGGGGCACGGAGACCCAGTACTTC.

This clone was found once. This rearrangement joins TRBV30 to TRBJ2-7; 9 bases map to TRBD2. The CDR3 covers 14 residues. Germline assignment: CDR1 GTSNPN and CDR2 SVGIG (reference sequence). J lost 2 bases, V lost 5 bases, and 7 bases had no gene match. The CDR3 nucleotides read TGTGCCTGGGACACCGGGACTAGCCCCTACGAGCAGTACTTC. This codes for CAWDTGTSPYEQYF.

CDR3 sequence: CASSQGTVPSPLHF. CDR3 sequence (DNA): TGTGCCAGCAGCCAGGGGACAGTCCCCTCACCCCTCCACTTT. The chain couples TRBV7-2 to TRBJ1-6; 7 nucleotides align to TRBD1. The germline gives CDR1 SGHTA, CDR2 FQGNSA. V shed 5 bases and J 10 bases; nucleotides not matched to a gene: 8. The CDR3 spans 14 residues.

The V and J genes are TRBV12-3 or TRBV12-4 and TRBJ1-4; 7 bases agree with TRBD1. This CDR3 is 13 amino acids long. The J segment lost 8 bases and the V segment lost 1 base, leaving 1 base of the junction unmatched. DNA of the CDR3: TGTGCCAGCAGTTTAGGACAGGGAGAAAAACTGTTTTTT. This gives the protein CASSLGQGEKLFF.

This rearrangement joins TRBV6-2 or TRBV6-3 to TRBJ1-1; D might be TRBD1 (5 bases). The germline V gene has CDR1 MNHEY and CDR2 SVGEGT. This CDR3 contains 17 residues. Trimming took 2 bases from V and 3 from J, leaving 19 bases between them. The CDR3: CASSYIPGGSEDTEAFF. CDR3 nucleotide sequence: TGTGCCAGCAGTTACATCCCGGGGGGTAGCGAAGACACTGAAGCTTTCTTT.

The chain joins TRBV29-1 to TRBJ2-1; 7 nucleotides line up with TRBD1. This CDR3 is built from 14 residues. CDR1 SQVTM and CDR2 ANQGSEA come from the germline V gene. V shed 4 bases and J 6 bases; nucleotides not matched to a gene: 9. CDR3 loop: CSVGTGQGVNEQFF. The CDR3 DNA sequence: TGCAGCGTTGGAACCGGGCAGGGGGTCAATGAGCAGTTCTTC.

The V gene is TRBV27, the J gene TRBJ1-1, with D tentatively TRBD1 (5 bases). The CDR3 totals 14 residues. The V and J ends lost 5 bases and 5 bases respectively, with 15 bases between them. Germline loops: CDR1 MNHEY, CDR2 SMNVEV (reference sequence). CDR3 protein: CASSPGNLGTEAFF. The CDR3 nucleotides read TGTGCCAGCAGTCCAGGGAACCTGGGAACTGAAGCTTTCTTT.

The chain employs TRBV15 and TRBJ1-5; the D is unclear. The germline V and J ends were trimmed by 0 bases and 0 bases, with 9 bases remaining between them. Germline assignment: CDR1 LNHNV and CDR2 YYDKDF (reference sequence). The CDR3 sequence is 16 residues long. DNA for the CDR3: TGTGCCACCAGCAGAGATCAAACCTATAGCAATCAGCCCCAGCATTTT. The encoded protein is CATSRDQTYSNQPQHF.

The V and J genes are TRBV18 and TRBJ1-5, with D unresolved. Germline V gene lookup returns CDR1 KGHSH and CDR2 LQKENI. This CDR3 has 14 residues. Trimming cost V 2 bases and J 5 bases, with 10 bases left between them. The CDR3 protein is CASSPYAEDQPQHF. CDR3 coding DNA: TGTGCCAGCTCACCATACGCCGAGGATCAGCCCCAGCATTTT.